This TCR beta chain was sequenced in a study of T cells in Graves' hyperthyroidism and ophthalmopathy. RNA transcripts gave rise to amplified TCR beta CDR3 regions. With the HTBI primer set, the TCR CDR3 went through a first round of RT-PCR. TCRdb redid the calling of the multiplex PCR reads with MiXCR, one entry per CDR3 protein. The table lists 300,000 to 450,000 distinct CDR3 sequences, 13% of them singletons. Trimming removed 0 bases at V and 6 bases at J, with 11 bases between. CDR1 and CDR2 (germline): MNHNY, SVGAGI (reference sequence). The CDR3 covers 15 residues. Sequencing was done on a sample of blood. V is TRBV6-6 and J is TRBJ1-4, with unresolved D. The clonotype comes from a woman between 18 and 30 years old with Graves' hyperthyroidism. CDR3 residues: CASSYSQAADEKLFF. CDR3 nucleotide sequence: TGTGCCAGCAGTTACTCCCAGGCGGCGGATGAAAAACTGTTTTTT.